This TCR beta chain was found in a study of blood T cell repertoires in COVID-19. J was trimmed by 4 bases and V by 8 bases; bases with no gene match: 10. Germline V gene lookup returns CDR1 MNHEY and CDR2 SVGAGI. The CDR3 is 15 residues long. Seattle researchers signed up patients amid active infection and tracked them longitudinally. The table came from immunoSEQ multiplex PCR; TCRdb's copy has only in-frame clones and leaves some out. The repertoire holds 97,000 or so clones, around 87% seen once, with more than 4.5% in the top ten. This receptor was obtained from a woman between 45 and 65 years old with COVID-19, enrolled during active disease. The V call is TRBV6-5, the J call TRBJ2-3; 9 bases agree with TRBD2. Specimen: peripheral blood. The CDR3 spells CASCPARTSADTQYF. CDR3 DNA sequence: TGTGCCAGCTGCCCAGCGAGGACTAGCGCAGATACGCAGTATTTT.